These 16 T cell receptor beta chains were all obtained from the same sample, sequenced in a study of T-cell reconstitution after alpha-beta-depleted transplantation in children. Unique molecular identifiers were used to barcode this TCRbeta library. TCRdb independently ran MiXCR on the PCR reads; one entry per CDR3 protein. The sample consists of approximately 210,000 distinct CDR3 sequences, approximately 15% of them appearing once. The source was PBMCs, mostly from graft donor cells, collected 360 days after TCRalphabeta/CD19-depleted stem cell transplant. The receptors here all came from a male patient aged 2 to 10 who had a stem cell transplant for acute lymphoblastic leukemia, so the T cells may come from the graft donor.

The rearrangement joins TRBV6-2 or TRBV6-3 to TRBJ2-7; D not certain. The CDR3 spans 13 residues. CDR1 and CDR2 from the germline V gene are MNHEY and SVGEGT. With 5 bases removed from V and 2 bases from J, the gap between germline ends came to 10 bases. The CDR3 reads CASSDFDTYEQYF. In nucleotides, the CDR3 is TGTGCCAGCAGTGACTTCGACACCTACGAGCAGTACTTC.

This chain uses TRBV10-3 with TRBJ1-5, with 8 bases identical to TRBD1. Germline V gives CDR1 ENHRY, CDR2 SYGVKD. The trim removed 4 bases at V and 3 bases at J, leaving 2 bases unmatched. CDR3 length: 14 residues. The CDR3 region is CAISADRDNQPQHF. CDR3 nucleotide sequence: TGTGCCATCAGTGCGGACAGGGACAATCAGCCCCAGCATTTT.

V and J are TRBV7-2 and TRBJ2-5; TRBD1 agrees at 8 bases. Germline loops: CDR1 SGHTA, CDR2 FQGNSA. The V segment lost 2 bases and the J segment 2 bases; nucleotides outside the gene matches: 4. The CDR3 is 15 residues long. This chain's CDR3 is CASSLRTGIQETQYF. CDR3 DNA sequence: TGTGCCAGCAGCTTACGGACAGGGATTCAAGAGACCCAGTACTTC.

The rearrangement joins TRBV12-3 or TRBV12-4 to TRBJ2-1, with D unclear. This CDR3 comprises 15 residues. V was shortened by 3 bases and J by 1 base, with 10 bases between the two germline ends. CDR3 nucleotides: TGTGCCAGCAGTTTGGCTACCTTGTCCTACAATGAGCAGTTCTTC. This translates into CASSLATLSYNEQFF.

Only a few counts were recorded for this clonotype. This chain uses TRBV24-1 with TRBJ1-2; the match to TRBD1 covers 8 bases. The J segment lost 2 bases and the V segment lost 2 bases, leaving 3 bases of the junction unmatched. CDR3 length equals 15 residues. From germline, CDR1 is KGHDR and CDR2 SFDVKD. DNA of the CDR3: TGTGCCACCAGTGATTCGGGACAGGCAAACTATGGCTACACCTTC. Residues: CATSDSGQANYGYTF.

CDR3 region: CASGFAGELFF. The DNA for the CDR3 is TGTGCTAGTGGTTTTGCCGGGGAGCTGTTTTTT. The V and J genes are TRBV12-5 and TRBJ2-2; D uncertain. V was clipped by 3 bases and J by 6 bases, with 2 bases between them. Germline V gives CDR1 LGHNT, CDR2 FRNRAP. This CDR3 has 11 residues.

The gene calls are TRBV7-2 and TRBJ2-2; the D gene is possibly TRBD1 (7 bases). The CDR3 spans 15 residues. CDR1 SGHTA and CDR2 FQGNSA come from the germline V gene. Trimming shortened V by 5 bases and J by 3 bases, and 13 bases separated the two germline ends. CDR3: CASSPGGTYTGELFF. DNA for the CDR3: TGTGCCAGCAGCCCAGGGGGGACATACACCGGGGAGCTGTTTTTT. Full variable domain (rest looked up from reference TRBV7-2 and TRBJ2-2): GAGVSQSPSNKVTEKGKDVELRCDPISGHTALYWYRQSLGQGLEFLIYFQGNSAPDKSGLPSDRFSAERTGGSVSTLTIQRTQQEDSAVYLCASSPGGTYTGELFFGEGSRLTVL.

The chain recombines TRBV12-3 or TRBV12-4 with TRBJ1-1; the D gene is possibly TRBD1 (5 bases). The CDR3 has 14 amino acids. V was cut by 5 bases and J by 2 bases, with 12 bases left in between. The CDR3, as DNA: TGTGCCAGCAGTCCCGGGACGGACAACACTGAAGCTTTCTTT. It codes for CASSPGTDNTEAFF.

The table lists this clonotype with many counts. The rearrangement uses TRBV12-3 or TRBV12-4 and TRBJ1-6, with 10 bases matching TRBD1. The V segment lost 3 bases and the J segment 7 bases; nucleotides outside the gene matches: 6. The CDR3 has 16 residues. The DNA for the CDR3 is TGTGCCAGCAGTTTCGGGACAGGGGACCTAAATTCACCCCTCCACTTT. It translates to CASSFGTGDLNSPLHF.

The chain couples TRBV10-3 to TRBJ1-1; TRBD1 aligns across 7 bases. The CDR3 has 15 residues. The V gene end was trimmed by 4 bases and the J gene end by 4 bases; junction bases not matched to a gene: 9. CDR1 and CDR2 (germline): ENHRY, SYGVKD. DNA for the CDR3: TGTGCCATCAGTGCACAGGGGTTTGGGCGCACTGAAGCTTTCTTT. Protein product: CAISAQGFGRTEAFF.

V gene TRBV5-1 combines with J gene TRBJ1-2; D ambiguous. Germline V lookup: CDR1 SGHRS, CDR2 YFSETQ. The CDR3 has 12 residues. Trimming stripped 4 bases from V and 4 bases from J, with 8 bases between. The CDR3 nucleotides are TGCGCCAGCAGCGGGGATTCCTATGGCTACACCTTC. Translating gives CASSGDSYGYTF.

This clonotype has a handful of counts. The J gene is TRBJ1-6, the V gene TRBV5-6; a weak D match, TRBD1 (5 bases). Germline-derived CDR1 and CDR2 are SGHDT and YYEEEE. The CDR3 covers 15 residues. Trimming removed 6 bases at V and 6 bases at J, with 16 bases between. This CDR3 reads CASIAQESLNSPLHF. The CDR3 DNA reads as TGTGCCAGCATCGCACAGGAGAGTCTTAATTCACCCCTCCACTTT. The entire variable domain, with the rest obtained from reference TRBV5-6 and TRBJ1-6, is as follows: DAGVTQSPTHLIKTRGQQVTLRCSPKSGHDTVSWYQQALGQGPQFIFQYYEEEERQRGNFPDRFSGHQFPNYSSELNVNALLLGDSALYLCASIAQESLNSPLHFGNGTRLTVT.

This chain uses TRBV12-3 or TRBV12-4 with TRBJ2-5, with D perhaps being TRBD1 or TRBD2 (5 bases each). CDR3 length equals 12 residues. Between the trimmed V and J ends, which lost 8 bases and 11 bases, there was a span of 18 bases. The CDR3 loop reads CASYSRGQGQYF. The CDR3, as DNA: TGTGCCAGCTACTCGCGAGGGCAGGGTCAGTACTTC.

The gene calls are TRBV7-9 and TRBJ2-5, with D hard to call. CDR1 is SEHNR, CDR2 FQNEAQ, per germline (reference sequence). The CDR3 is 14 residues long. Trimming took 2 bases from V and 0 from J, leaving 7 bases between them. In nucleotides, the CDR3 is TGTGCCAGCAGCTTACAAAGGTACCAAGAGACCCAGTACTTC. Translated: CASSLQRYQETQYF.

This clonotype was observed a few times. The rearrangement uses TRBV6-1 and TRBJ1-1; tentative D call: TRBD1 (5 bases). V lost 3 bases to trimming and J lost 6 bases, with 14 bases between them. CDR3 length equals 14 residues. Germline-derived CDR1 and CDR2 are MNHNS and SASEGT. CDR3 DNA sequence: TGTGCCAGCAGTGACCTCAGGGTCCACGCTGAAGCTTTCTTT. Its translation: CASSDLRVHAEAFF.

The chain is built from TRBV7-6 and TRBJ2-1, with 8 bases lining up with TRBD1. Trimming cost V 5 bases and J 9 bases; bases outside gene matches: 6. CDR1 SGHVS and CDR2 FNYEAQ come from the germline V gene. There are 13 residues in the CDR3. CDR3 nucleotide sequence: TGTGCCAGCAGCGCTAGACAGGGGCTTGAGCAGTTCTTC. It is translated as CASSARQGLEQFF.